The 20 T cell receptor beta chains given below trace back to one sample, sequenced in a study of blood T cell repertoires in COVID-19. Assay: immunoSEQ multiplex PCR; the TCRdb copy retains only in-frame clones and omits some. Here the sample spans roughly 330,000 clones, about 90% being singletons. The sequenced sample consisted of PBMCs or T cells enriched from blood (not recorded which). These receptor sequences come from a woman aged 30 to 39 who had recovered from COVID-19.

This clone was recorded a few times. The genes are TRBV4-1 and TRBJ2-7; TRBD2 is a possible D gene (5 bases). Germline V gives CDR1 MGHRA, CDR2 YSYEKL. Trimming removed 4 bases at V and 2 bases at J, with 12 bases between. This CDR3 is 14 amino acids long. Written as DNA, the CDR3 is TGCGCCAGCAGCCTCCAAACGGGGACCTACGAGCAGTACTTC. Its protein is CASSLQTGTYEQYF.

The CDR3 nucleotides are TGTGCCAGCAGAGAGGGAGTCGGGACTGAAGCTTTCTTT. It yields the protein CASREGVGTEAFF. This chain uses TRBV2 with TRBJ1-1; no firm D call. V shed 6 bases and J shed 5 bases, with 13 bases lying between them. The CDR3 runs 13 residues. In germline, CDR1 is SNHLY, CDR2 FYNNEI.

The V gene is TRBV4-2, the J gene TRBJ1-5; 7 bases align to TRBD1. CDR1 is LGHNA, CDR2 YNFKEQ, per germline. The CDR3 spans 14 residues. J was trimmed by 4 bases and V by 4 bases; bases with no gene match: 4. The CDR3 spells CASSLGTDNQPQHF. The CDR3 DNA is TGTGCCAGCAGCCTCGGGACAGATAATCAGCCCCAGCATTTT.

The chain combines TRBV7-8 with TRBJ2-3; weak D call: TRBD1 (6 bases). In germline, CDR1 is SGHVS, CDR2 FQNEAQ. The V end was cut by 5 bases, the J end by 3 bases, with 12 bases between. CDR3 length: 14 residues. The CDR3 DNA reads as TGTGCCAGCAGCCCGCCGGACAGAACAGATACGCAGTATTTT. It encodes CASSPPDRTDTQYF.

The rearrangement links TRBV28 to TRBJ1-1; 7 nucleotides align to TRBD1. The CDR3 extends over 14 amino acids. The V gene end was trimmed by 2 bases and the J gene end by 10 bases; junction bases not matched to a gene: 10. CDR1 and CDR2 (germline): MDHEN, SYDVKM. Written as DNA, the CDR3 is TGTGCCAGCAGTTTAATGAGGGGGCCGTCGAGAGCTTTCTTT. Its protein product is CASSLMRGPSRAFF. The variable domain in full, completed from reference TRBV28 and TRBJ1-1, reads DVKVTQSSRYLVKRTGEKVFLECVQDMDHENMFWYRQDPGLGLRLIYFSYDVKMKEKGDIPEGYSVSREKKERFSLILESASTNQTSMYLCASSLMRGPSRAFFGQGTRLTVV.

This clone turned up a few times. The chain combines TRBV6-5 with TRBJ1-3; unclear D gene. The germline V gene encodes CDR1 MNHEY and CDR2 SVGAGI. The CDR3 sequence is 14 residues long. Trimming took off 0 bases at V and 8 bases at J, with 11 bases between the two ends. DNA for the CDR3: TGTGCCAGCAGTTACTCGACCGCGGCGCACACCATATATTTT. As protein: CASSYSTAAHTIYF.

This chain joins TRBV30 and TRBJ1-1; D not resolved. The CDR3 loop spans 13 amino acids. The germline V and J ends were trimmed by 0 bases and 4 bases, with 9 bases remaining between them. Germline V CDR1 and CDR2: GTSNPN, SVGIG (reference sequence). This CDR3 is CAWSVAGGTEAFF. In DNA form, the CDR3 reads TGTGCCTGGAGTGTAGCTGGTGGCACTGAAGCTTTCTTT.

Notes on this clone: The same CDR3 is also encoded by other DNA sequences in this sample. The rearrangement links TRBV18 to TRBJ2-3; TRBD2 agrees at 9 bases. The ends lost 1 base at V and 0 bases at J; junction bases unmatched: 2. Per germline, CDR1 KGHSH and CDR2 LQKENI. CDR3 size: 16 residues. The chain's CDR3 is CASSPRAGGSTDTQYF. In DNA, the CDR3 is TGTGCCAGCTCACCACGGGCGGGGGGGAGCACAGATACGCAGTATTTT.

The rearrangement links TRBV19 to TRBJ1-5; possible D gene TRBD1, 5 bases. The V gene lost 10 bases and the J gene lost 2 bases, with 21 bases spanning the gap. The length of the CDR3 is 16 residues. Germline V CDR1 and CDR2: LNHDA, SQIVND (reference sequence). The CDR3, as DNA: TGTGCCACCAGTCAAGGCGCAGGGATTGGCAATCAGCCCCAGCATTTT. This codes for CATSQGAGIGNQPQHF.

The chain combines TRBV5-5 with TRBJ1-6; the D is unclear. There are 16 residues in the CDR3. Trimming shortened V by 0 bases and J by 6 bases, and 13 bases separated the two germline ends. Germline assignment: CDR1 SGHKS and CDR2 YYEKEE (reference sequence). The CDR3 is CASSLAGMTLNSPLHF. The CDR3 bases are TGTGCCAGCAGCTTGGCCGGGATGACCCTTAATTCACCCCTCCACTTT.

The rearrangement uses TRBV28 and TRBJ1-3; 8 bases map to TRBD1. Trimming took 3 bases from V and 8 from J; bases not matched to a gene: 9. This CDR3 region has 15 residues. Germline CDR1 is MDHEN and CDR2 is SYDVKM. Here the CDR3 reads CASSFRAGGADTIYF. The DNA for the CDR3 is TGTGCCAGCAGTTTTAGGGCAGGGGGCGCGGACACCATATATTTT.

This clone was picked up one time. V gene TRBV27 combines with J gene TRBJ1-1; unclear D gene. Germline V gene lookup returns CDR1 MNHEY and CDR2 SMNVEV (reference sequence). The CDR3 runs 11 residues. Trimming left V 4 bases short and J 10 bases short, with 10 bases between. The CDR3 nucleotides read TGTGCCAGCAGTTCCTGGGAGGGAGCTTTCTTT. This codes for CASSSWEGAFF.

This clone was detected only a few times. This chain joins TRBV9 and TRBJ1-6; perhaps TRBD1 as D (5 bases). There are 13 residues in the CDR3. The V gene's germline CDR1 is SGDLS and CDR2 YYNGEE. Trimming stripped 0 bases from V and 10 bases from J, with 8 bases between. CDR3 sequence reads: CASSVGGNSPLHF. The CDR3 DNA reads TGTGCCAGCAGCGTAGGGGGCAACTCACCCCTCCACTTT.

V gene TRBV28 combines with J gene TRBJ2-1, with 10 bases identical to TRBD2. This CDR3 contains 14 residues. Germline CDR1 reads MDHEN; CDR2 reads SYDVKM. V dropped 6 bases and J dropped 7; count of bases not matched to a gene: 6. CDR3 loop: CASRDQRGGNEQFF. As DNA, the CDR3 is TGTGCCAGCAGGGACCAGCGGGGGGGGAATGAGCAGTTCTTC. Variable domain in full (rest from reference TRBV28 and TRBJ2-1): DVKVTQSSRYLVKRTGEKVFLECVQDMDHENMFWYRQDPGLGLRLIYFSYDVKMKEKGDIPEGYSVSREKKERFSLILESASTNQTSMYLCASRDQRGGNEQFFGPGTRLTVL.

The DNA for the CDR3 is TGTGCCAGCAGTTACGGGAACACTGAAGCTTTCTTT. Its protein is CASSYGNTEAFF. The chain employs TRBV28 and TRBJ1-1; D gene uncertain. The CDR3 runs to 12 residues. Trimming stripped 4 bases from V and 1 base from J, with 4 bases between. Germline CDR1 and CDR2: MDHEN and SYDVKM.

In nucleotides, the CDR3 is TGCGCCAGCAGCCCCCCTGTAAGCGGCGTGAGGGGCTACACCTTC. It codes for CASSPPVSGVRGYTF. The chain recombines TRBV4-1 with TRBJ1-2; D is unresolved. Germline lookup yields CDR1 MGHRA and CDR2 YSYEKL. V lost 4 bases to trimming and J lost 8 bases, with 20 bases between them. The CDR3 is 15 amino acids.

The rearrangement uses TRBV5-1 and TRBJ2-2, with 15 bases lining up with TRBD2. The V gene's germline CDR1 is SGHRS and CDR2 YFSETQ. This CDR3 contains 16 residues. After removal of 4 bases from V and 7 bases from J, the junction contained 5 bases not matched to a gene. DNA of the CDR3: TGCGCCAGCAGCACGGGACTAGCGGGGGGTCACGGGGAGCTGTTTTTT. It encodes CASSTGLAGGHGELFF.

This chain joins TRBV30 and TRBJ1-2, with D perhaps TRBD1 (6 bases). Germline CDR1 and CDR2: GTSNPN and SVGIG (reference sequence). The CDR3 extends over 14 amino acids. The ends were cut back, 3 bases at V and 6 bases at J, with 17 bases in the middle. The CDR3 protein is CAWRTLQGRNGYTF. CDR3 bases: TGTGCCTGGAGAACGCTACAGGGACGCAATGGCTACACCTTC.

This chain uses TRBV14 with TRBJ2-1, with TRBD2 identical over 8 bases. The germline CDR1 and CDR2 sequences are SGHDN and FVKESK. V gave up 3 bases and J gave up 8 bases; unmatched junction bases: 21. This CDR3 region has 19 residues. In DNA form, the CDR3 reads TGTGCCAGCAGCCACGAACCGGAGCGGGGGATAGAGGTGTTCTATGAGCAGTTCTTC. It encodes CASSHEPERGIEVFYEQFF. The variable domain in full, completed from reference TRBV14 and TRBJ2-1, reads EAGVTQFPSHSVIEKGQTVTLRCDPISGHDNLYWYRRVMGKEIKFLLHFVKESKQDESGMPNNRFLAERTGGTYSTLKVQPAELEDSGVYFCASSHEPERGIEVFYEQFFGPGTRLTVL.

The CDR3 DNA reads TGTGCCAGCAGCCTTTCCCCGGCAGGCTCCTATAATTCACCCCTCCACTTT. As protein: CASSLSPAGSYNSPLHF. V is TRBV7-2 and J is TRBJ1-6, with D unresolved. The germline V and J ends were trimmed by 5 bases and 0 bases, with 14 bases remaining between them. Germline V lookup: CDR1 SGHTA, CDR2 FQGNSA. This CDR3 is built from 17 residues. The full variable domain, with the rest looked up from reference TRBV7-2 and TRBJ1-6, is GAGVSQSPSNKVTEKGKDVELRCDPISGHTALYWYRQSLGQGLEFLIYFQGNSAPDKSGLPSDRFSAERTGGSVSTLTIQRTQQEDSAVYLCASSLSPAGSYNSPLHFGNGTRLTVT.